Listed below are T cell receptor beta chains from one sample, sequenced in a study of blood T cell repertoires in COVID-19. The protocol was immunoSEQ multiplex PCR, while the TCRdb copy is restricted to in-frame clones and leaves out a portion. The sample lists tens of thousands of clones, approximately 91% seen once, with around 5.1% in the top ten. Sequenced input: peripheral blood. The receptors shown here come from a woman older than 75 with acute or convalescent COVID-19. CDR3s include the opening cysteine and the closing phenylalanine or tryptophan. D genes are given only for firm matches. The listing skips clone size in some rows; elsewhere it reads once, few, many or a size class.

size,J,D,length,V,DNA,CDR3
NA,TRBJ1-1,NA,15,TRBV4-2,TGTGCCAGCGTCCCCAGGGGTGGGGCGGACGCTGAAGCTTTCTTT,CASVPRGGADAEAFF
once,TRBJ1-5,TRBD1,16,TRBV24-1,TGTGCCACCAGTGATTTGCAGGATGACAGGGGCCAGCCCCAGCATTTT,CATSDLQDDRGQPQHF
NA,TRBJ2-2,NA,14,TRBV5-1,TGCGCCAGCCGTCCCTCCGCGAACACCGGGGAGCTGTTTTTT,CASRPSANTGELFF
NA,TRBJ2-1,NA,15,TRBV4-3,TGCGCCAGCAGCCAAGATCCAGGGCTCTACAATGAGCAGTTCTTC,CASSQDPGLYNEQFF
NA,TRBJ1-2,NA,12,TRBV6-5,TGTGCCAGCAGCACAGGGATTCATGGCTACACCTTC,CASSTGIHGYTF
NA,TRBJ1-5,NA,13,TRBV19,TGTGCCAGTAGTCCCCGGGAGAATCAGCCCCAGCATTTT,CASSPRENQPQHF
NA,TRBJ1-3,TRBD1,15,TRBV11-2,TGTGCCAGCAGCCACAAGACAGGGCCAGGAAACACCATATATTTT,CASSHKTGPGNTIYF
few,TRBJ2-5,NA,14,TRBV5-1,TGCGCCAGCTCCCCGCAGGGGACCCAAGAGACCCAGTACTTC,CASSPQGTQETQYF
once,TRBJ2-1,NA,14,TRBV30,TGTGCCTGGAGTGTACTTACCACCTACAATGAGCAGTTCTTC,CAWSVLTTYNEQFF
NA,TRBJ2-3,NA,14,TRBV5-1,TGCGCCAGCAGCTTGGACAGGGGCACAGATACGCAGTATTTT,CASSLDRGTDTQYF
NA,TRBJ1-1,NA,13,TRBV30,TGTGCCTGGACCCCCCAGATGGACACTGAAGCTTTCTTT,CAWTPQMDTEAFF
NA,TRBJ2-5,TRBD2,14,TRBV27,TGTGCCAGCAGACTTAGCGGGGGTCTAGGGACCCAGTACTTC,CASRLSGGLGTQYF
NA,TRBJ2-1,TRBD1,15,TRBV27,TGTGCCAGCAGTTTGGACAGGCTAGCCTACAATGAGCAGTTCTTC,CASSLDRLAYNEQFF
NA,TRBJ1-4,TRBD1,16,TRBV7-9,TGTGCCAGCAGCCCCGCGAGACAGGGAGGTTATGAAAAACTGTTTTTT,CASSPARQGGYEKLFF
NA,TRBJ1-1,NA,11,TRBV29-1,TGCAGCGTTTGGGTGGGCCTTGAAGCTTTCTTT,CSVWVGLEAFF
once,TRBJ2-3,TRBD2,14,TRBV20-1,TGCAGTGCTAGTCTCCCGGGACTAGCGAATACGCAGTATTTT,CSASLPGLANTQYF
NA,TRBJ1-1,TRBD1,16,TRBV5-1,TGCGCCAGCAGCTTAGGGACAGGGGGCTTGAACACTGAAGCTTTCTTT,CASSLGTGGLNTEAFF
NA,TRBJ2-1,TRBD1,14,TRBV7-3,TGTGCCAGCAGCCTTGACAGGGGATCGCGTGAGCAGTTCTTC,CASSLDRGSREQFF
NA,TRBJ1-4,NA,16,TRBV18,TGTGCCAGCTCACCAAATTCGGCAGGGGTTGGTGAAAAACTGTTTTTT,CASSPNSAGVGEKLFF
NA,TRBJ2-4,NA,14,TRBV2,TGTGCCAGCAGTGAGAGCCTCGCTGGAAACATTCAGTACTTC,CASSESLAGNIQYF
NA,TRBJ2-7,TRBD1,14,TRBV18,TGTGCCAGCTCACCACGACAGGGGTCCTACGAGCAGTACTTC,CASSPRQGSYEQYF
NA,TRBJ1-2,NA,15,TRBV5-1,TGCGCCAGCAGCGGACGGACAGACGCTAACTATGGCTACACCTTC,CASSGRTDANYGYTF
NA,TRBJ2-1,NA,13,TRBV5-1,TGCGCCAGCAGCTTGGAGGGGTGGAGTGAGCAGTTCTTC,CASSLEGWSEQFF
NA,TRBJ1-5,NA,17,TRBV24-1,TGTGCCACCAGTGTTGCCGGGACATCCCATAGCAATCAGCCCCAGCATTTT,CATSVAGTSHSNQPQHF
NA,TRBJ2-2,NA,11,TRBV6-1,TGTGCCAGCAGTGAATGGCAGGGTCGGCTTTTT,CASSEWQGRLF
NA,TRBJ1-2,NA,14,TRBV6-5,TGTGCCAGCAGTTCCCTCGGGAGGGAGGAGGGCTACACCTTC,CASSSLGREEGYTF
NA,TRBJ1-1,NA,11,TRBV20-1,TGCAGTGCTAGAGATGTCGGTATGGCTTTCTTT,CSARDVGMAFF
NA,TRBJ1-3,NA,13,TRBV9,TGTGCCAGTAGTTCAGGGGATGGAAACACCATATATTTT,CASSSGDGNTIYF
NA,TRBJ1-5,NA,13,TRBV6-5,TGTGCCAGCAGTCGTCGTCCCGATCAGCCCCAGCATTTT,CASSRRPDQPQHF
NA,TRBJ2-5,NA,14,TRBV19,TGTGCCAGTAGTAGAGGCAGCCGCCAAGAGACCCAGTACTTC,CASSRGSRQETQYF
few,TRBJ1-2,TRBD1,14,TRBV3-1/TRBV3-2,TGTGCCAGCAGCCCCGGGACAGGGAACTATGGCTACACCTTC,CASSPGTGNYGYTF
once,TRBJ1-1,TRBD1,13,TRBV5-1,TGCGCCAGCAGGGCGGACAGGGGCACTGAAGCTTTCTTT,CASRADRGTEAFF
NA,TRBJ2-3,NA,15,TRBV5-1,TGCGCCAGCAGCCCGGAGGTCGGCAGTCCGATGGCGCAGTATTTT,CASSPEVGSPMAQYF
NA,TRBJ1-2,TRBD1,13,TRBV2,TGTGCCAGCAGTATTGGACAGGGCGGCGGCTACACCTTC,CASSIGQGGGYTF
NA,TRBJ2-1,TRBD1,16,TRBV12-5,TGTGCTAGTGGTACCGGGACAGGGGGCTTCTACAATGAGCAGTTCTTC,CASGTGTGGFYNEQFF
NA,TRBJ2-3,NA,13,TRBV7-9,TGTGCCAGCAGCCTCCTGACAGACGATACGCAGTATTTT,CASSLLTDDTQYF
NA,TRBJ2-1,TRBD2,19,TRBV11-2,TGTGCCAGCAGCGGAGATGGGACTAGCGGGGTCGGGCACTACAATGAGCAGTTCTTC,CASSGDGTSGVGHYNEQFF
NA,TRBJ1-2,NA,15,TRBV19,TGTGCCAGTAGAAGGGAAGACAGAAAACACTATGGCTACACCTTC,CASRREDRKHYGYTF
NA,TRBJ1-1,TRBD1,14,TRBV3-1/TRBV3-2,TGTGCCAGCAGCCAATCAGGGGGTCGCACTGAAGCTTTCTTT,CASSQSGGRTEAFF
NA,TRBJ2-5,TRBD2,16,TRBV6-5,TGTGCCAGCAGTTACTCTGCTAGCGGACTACAAGAGACCCAGTACTTC,CASSYSASGLQETQYF
NA,TRBJ1-1,NA,15,TRBV5-1,TGCGCCAGCAGCTTGGCGGGTGGGCGGGACACTGAAGCTTTCTTT,CASSLAGGRDTEAFF